The sequence of this T cell receptor beta chain was determined in a study of shared T cell receptors in the human thymus. V shed 5 bases and J shed 0 bases, with 8 bases lying between them. Per germline, CDR1 SNHLY and CDR2 FYNNEI. The CDR3 length is 14 residues. TCRdb's table, derived via immunoSEQ multiplex PCR, lists solely in-frame clones and lacks some. This table has some 660,000 clones, about 90% appearing once. These records were also assigned to another study, of human thymus T cells. That work adds: Corrective surgery for congenital heart defects was being performed on the healthy Finnish infants who served as donors. The source of the thymus tissue was resections taken during corrective heart surgery. A high degree of thymic repertoire overlap among unrelated individuals was reported in related research.

Sequencing was performed on thymocytes. The chain recombines TRBV2 with TRBJ1-3; D is perhaps TRBD1 (5 bases). The sequence was obtained from a boy in the first two years of life with a congenital heart defect. This CDR3 reads CASSQDSSGNTIYF. The CDR3 DNA sequence: TGTGCCAGCAGTCAAGACAGCTCTGGAAACACCATATATTTT.